This T cell receptor beta chain came from a study of T-cell reconstitution after alpha-beta-depleted transplantation in children. This clonotype has at least ten counts. Unique molecular identifiers were incorporated during preparation of the TCRbeta library. TCRdb processed the PCR reads anew with MiXCR; each CDR3 protein has one entry. The sample consists of about 100,000 distinct CDR3 sequences, 4.5% to 7.5% of them appearing once. Deletions cut 5 bases from V and 5 bases from J, with 11 bases between. Germline V gene lookup returns CDR1 LGHDT and CDR2 YNNKEL (reference sequence). The CDR3 totals 13 residues.

The receptor was isolated from a female patient aged 2-9 years who had a stem cell transplant for Fanconi anemia, so the T cells may come from the graft donor. The rearrangement links TRBV3-1 to TRBJ2-3; D is undetermined. The sequencing used PBMCs, mostly from graft donor cells, collected 60 days after TCRalphabeta/CD19-depleted stem cell transplant. CDR3: CASSSNEEDTQYF. The CDR3 DNA is TGTGCCAGCAGCTCAAATGAGGAAGATACGCAGTATTTT.